Listed below are T cell receptor beta chains from one sample, sequenced in a study of OX40 agonist ivuxolimab in advanced cancers. This table comes from immunoSEQ multiplex PCR, and its TCRdb copy is limited to in-frame clones, with some not included. Here the sample spans about 80,000 clones, around four fifths being singletons. This specimen consisted of CD4+ or CD8+ T cells sorted from blood, obtained in a trial of the OX40 agonist ivuxolimab. The receptors stem from an adult with an advanced solid tumor such as melanoma, head and neck, liver or kidney cancer. Each CDR3 is given with its conserved first and last residue. Fields, in order: clone size, D gene, J gene, V gene, CDR3 DNA, CDR3 protein. D genes are given only for firm matches. The size field is filled for only some rows; it gives once, few, many or a size class.

abundance: once
d_gene: TRBD1
j_gene: TRBJ1-1
v_gene: TRBV2
CDR3nt: TGTGCCAGCAGTTACCCGACAGGGTCGAGGCCTGAAGCTTTCTTT
CDR3aa: CASSYPTGSRPEAFF

abundance: .
d_gene: .
j_gene: TRBJ1-3
v_gene: TRBV5-1
CDR3nt: TGCGCCAGCAGCTTGTCAGTCTCTGGAAACACCATATATTTT
CDR3aa: CASSLSVSGNTIYF

abundance: .
d_gene: TRBD1
j_gene: TRBJ1-5
v_gene: TRBV15
CDR3nt: TGTGCCACCAGCACGGGGACAGGGGGAGAGACACAGCATTTT
CDR3aa: CATSTGTGGETQHF

abundance: once
d_gene: TRBD2
j_gene: TRBJ2-3
v_gene: TRBV30
CDR3nt: TGTGCCTGGACTAGCGGAAATACAGATACGCAGTATTTT
CDR3aa: CAWTSGNTDTQYF

abundance: .
d_gene: TRBD1
j_gene: TRBJ2-7
v_gene: TRBV11-2
CDR3nt: TGTGCCAGCAGCTCTTCGACAGGGACCTACGAGCAGTACTTC
CDR3aa: CASSSSTGTYEQYF

abundance: many
d_gene: .
j_gene: TRBJ1-2
v_gene: TRBV6-5
CDR3nt: TGTGCCAGCAGCACTTGGGGGGCCAACTATGGCTACACCTTC
CDR3aa: CASSTWGANYGYTF

abundance: .
d_gene: .
j_gene: TRBJ1-5
v_gene: TRBV5-4
CDR3nt: TGTGCCAGCAGCTTGCTCGGCCAGCCCCAGCATTTT
CDR3aa: CASSLLGQPQHF

abundance: .
d_gene: .
j_gene: TRBJ1-3
v_gene: TRBV27
CDR3nt: TGTGCCAGCAGTTTAAAAGGGAATAGGGGCTCTGGAAACACCATATATTTT
CDR3aa: CASSLKGNRGSGNTIYF

abundance: .
d_gene: .
j_gene: TRBJ2-5
v_gene: TRBV11-3
CDR3nt: TGTGCCAGCAGCTTAGGAACAGGGTCTGGGGAGACCCAGTACTTC
CDR3aa: CASSLGTGSGETQYF

abundance: .
d_gene: TRBD2
j_gene: TRBJ2-1
v_gene: TRBV11-3
CDR3nt: TGTGCCAGCAGCCCCGGGACTAGCGGTGGTGAGCAGTTCTTC
CDR3aa: CASSPGTSGGEQFF

abundance: .
d_gene: .
j_gene: TRBJ2-5
v_gene: TRBV7-2
CDR3nt: TGTGCCAGCAGCTTAGACGGCAGTCAAGAGACCCAGTACTTC
CDR3aa: CASSLDGSQETQYF

abundance: .
d_gene: .
j_gene: TRBJ1-2
v_gene: TRBV7-8
CDR3nt: TGTGCCAGCAGCCCCGGGGGGGGGCTTGGCTATGGCTACACCTTC
CDR3aa: CASSPGGGLGYGYTF

abundance: .
d_gene: TRBD2
j_gene: TRBJ2-2
v_gene: TRBV7-2
CDR3nt: TGTGCCAGCAGCTCCAGGAATATAGCGGGAGGCACCGGGGAGCTGTTTTTT
CDR3aa: CASSSRNIAGGTGELFF

abundance: .
d_gene: TRBD1
j_gene: TRBJ1-2
v_gene: TRBV7-2
CDR3nt: TGTGCCAGCAGCTTGTCCCGGGACAGGGTTAGTTATGGCTACACCTTC
CDR3aa: CASSLSRDRVSYGYTF

abundance: .
d_gene: TRBD1
j_gene: TRBJ1-1
v_gene: TRBV28
CDR3nt: TGTGCCAGCAGTGGACAGGGGAACACTGAAGCTTTCTTT
CDR3aa: CASSGQGNTEAFF

abundance: few
d_gene: .
j_gene: TRBJ2-1
v_gene: TRBV7-2
CDR3nt: TGTGCCAGCAGCCCCCGGGGGCGGAGCTCCTACAATGAGCAGTTCTTC
CDR3aa: CASSPRGRSSYNEQFF

abundance: .
d_gene: .
j_gene: TRBJ1-1
v_gene: TRBV29-1
CDR3nt: TGCAGCGTGACGGCCGGACGGCTGAACACTGAAGCTTTCTTT
CDR3aa: CSVTAGRLNTEAFF

abundance: .
d_gene: .
j_gene: TRBJ2-5
v_gene: TRBV10-1
CDR3nt: TGCGCCAGCAGTGAGCGCGGGATGGCGACCCAGTACTTC
CDR3aa: CASSERGMATQYF

abundance: .
d_gene: .
j_gene: TRBJ2-4
v_gene: TRBV25-1
CDR3nt: TGTGCCAGCAGTGAATCATGGGGACAAGGGAACATTCAGTACTTC
CDR3aa: CASSESWGQGNIQYF

abundance: .
d_gene: TRBD2
j_gene: TRBJ2-3
v_gene: TRBV6-1
CDR3nt: TGTGCCAGCAGTGTTAGCGGGGGGGCCCGGGCAGATACGCAGTATTTT
CDR3aa: CASSVSGGARADTQYF

abundance: .
d_gene: .
j_gene: TRBJ1-4
v_gene: TRBV5-1
CDR3nt: TGCGCCAGCAGCCTGGGACCTGCAAATGAAAAACTGTTTTTT
CDR3aa: CASSLGPANEKLFF

abundance: .
d_gene: TRBD1
j_gene: TRBJ1-5
v_gene: TRBV4-2
CDR3nt: TGTGCCAGCAGCCTGGGGGACAGGGGGTTTTCCCTCAATCAGCCCCAGCATTTT
CDR3aa: CASSLGDRGFSLNQPQHF

abundance: .
d_gene: TRBD2
j_gene: TRBJ2-5
v_gene: TRBV28
CDR3nt: TGTGCCAGCAGTACGCCTCGGACTAGCGGGGGAGAGACCCAGTACTTC
CDR3aa: CASSTPRTSGGETQYF

abundance: once
d_gene: .
j_gene: TRBJ2-2
v_gene: TRBV14
CDR3nt: TGTGCCAGCAGCCCCCTAGGGGCCGGGGAGCTGTTTTTT
CDR3aa: CASSPLGAGELFF

abundance: .
d_gene: TRBD2
j_gene: TRBJ2-3
v_gene: TRBV5-1
CDR3nt: TGCGCCAGCAGCTTGCTAGCGGTCACAGATACGCAGTATTTT
CDR3aa: CASSLLAVTDTQYF

abundance: .
d_gene: TRBD2
j_gene: TRBJ2-3
v_gene: TRBV19
CDR3nt: TGTGCCAGTAATGGGGAGGGTTTGACAGATACGCAGTATTTT
CDR3aa: CASNGEGLTDTQYF

abundance: .
d_gene: TRBD1
j_gene: TRBJ1-1
v_gene: TRBV6-6
CDR3nt: TGTGCCAGCAGTTACGAAGGGGGCGCCGATGAAGCTTTCTTT
CDR3aa: CASSYEGGADEAFF

abundance: .
d_gene: TRBD2
j_gene: TRBJ2-3
v_gene: TRBV7-6
CDR3nt: TGTGCCAGCACCCGGGGATATAGCGGGGGCCCTAGCACAGATACGCAGTATTTT
CDR3aa: CASTRGYSGGPSTDTQYF

abundance: .
d_gene: .
j_gene: TRBJ1-2
v_gene: TRBV19
CDR3nt: TGTGCCAGTATCAGAGGGGGTGACAGCTATGGCTACACCTTC
CDR3aa: CASIRGGDSYGYTF